These T cell receptor beta chains were read from a single sample in a study of CD8 T cells in Susac syndrome. Via MiXCR, TCRdb re-called the immunoSEQ multiplex PCR reads, giving one row per CDR3 protein. Here the sample spans about 300,000 distinct CDR3 sequences, approximately 81% being singletons. Sequenced input: CD8+ T cells from PBMCs. Receptors originate from a human donor with multiple sclerosis. Each CDR3 is given with its conserved first and last residue. D genes are given only for firm matches. Not all rows give a size; the values are once, few, many and, for expanded clones, a class.

cdr3_nt cdr3_aa j_call clone_size d_call v_call
TGTGCCAGCAGTTTTCCGCCGGGGGGCAATGAGCAGTTCTTC CASSFPPGGNEQFF TRBJ2-1 - TRBD2 TRBV12-3/TRBV12-4
TGTGCCTGGAGTGACATGACAGGGGATGAGCAGTTCTTC CAWSDMTGDEQFF TRBJ2-1 - TRBD1 TRBV30
TGTGCCAGCAGTGCACCGGGACTAGCGGGAGTTGAGCAGTTCTTC CASSAPGLAGVEQFF TRBJ2-1 once TRBD2 TRBV12-3/TRBV12-4
TGTGCCAGCAGGACCCGGGAGGGCATGAACACCGGGGAGCTGTTTTTT CASRTREGMNTGELFF TRBJ2-2 - TRBD2 TRBV27
TGTGCCAGCAGTGCCGATCCCGGGACGGATCACTACGAGCAGTACTTC CASSADPGTDHYEQYF TRBJ2-7 - - TRBV27
TGTGCCTGGAGTGTACCCGGGATCGGGGACGAGCAGTACTTC CAWSVPGIGDEQYF TRBJ2-7 - - TRBV30
TGTGCCAGCCTCCAACAGGGACTAGCGGGAGGGCCCTACGAGCAGTACTTC CASLQQGLAGGPYEQYF TRBJ2-7 few TRBD2 TRBV2
TGCAGCGTTGAAGAGGACCTTCCATACGAGCAGTACTTC CSVEEDLPYEQYF TRBJ2-7 once - TRBV29-1
TGCAGTGCAGGGGGGGACAGCCTGAACACTGAAGCTTTCTTT CSAGGDSLNTEAFF TRBJ1-1 - TRBD1 TRBV20-1
TGTGCCAGCAGCTTCGGAACAGGGATTTCCTACGAGCAGTACTTC CASSFGTGISYEQYF TRBJ2-7 - - TRBV5-6
TGTGCCATCAGTGAGCTTGACAGGGACTCCTACGAGCAGTACTTC CAISELDRDSYEQYF TRBJ2-7 - TRBD1 TRBV10-3
TGCAGTGCTACCCCCGCAGCGGGTCCCTTCTACGAGCAGTACTTC CSATPAAGPFYEQYF TRBJ2-7 - - TRBV20-1
TGTGCCAGTAGTATAATGGTAGCTAACGAGCAGTACTTC CASSIMVANEQYF TRBJ2-7 once - TRBV19
TGTGCCAGTAGTATAGCGACAACATCGGATACGCAGTATTTT CASSIATTSDTQYF TRBJ2-3 - - TRBV19
TGTGCCAGCAGCTTGGACAGTTACAATGAGCAGTTCTTC CASSLDSYNEQFF TRBJ2-1 - - TRBV27
TGTGCCAGTAGTAGGAGGAGGCTAGCGGGAGGGCCGGAGAATGAGCAGTTCTTC CASSRRRLAGGPENEQFF TRBJ2-1 - TRBD2 TRBV19
TGTGCCACCAGCACTATGGCAGACCCCCCTCGGACCCAGTACTTC CATSTMADPPRTQYF TRBJ2-5 - - TRBV15
TGTGCCAGCAGCTCGGGACTAGCGGGAGGGCCGGGAAAGACCCAGTACTTC CASSSGLAGGPGKTQYF TRBJ2-5 - TRBD2 TRBV7-9
TGCGCCAGCAGCTTGAGGGCCCGGGTGGATACGCAGTATTTT CASSLRARVDTQYF TRBJ2-3 - - TRBV5-1
TGTGCCAGCACCCTGGGACTAGCGGGCGGGGAGCTGTTTTTT CASTLGLAGGELFF TRBJ2-2 - TRBD2 TRBV12-3/TRBV12-4
TGTGCCAGTAGTAGCATAGCGGGAGCTAACACAGATACGCAGTATTTT CASSSIAGANTDTQYF TRBJ2-3 - TRBD2 TRBV19
TGTGCCAGCAGTTACTCCATGCGCGGTAACACAGATACGCAGTATTTT CASSYSMRGNTDTQYF TRBJ2-3 - - TRBV6-5
TGCGCCAGCAGCCAAACGACAGGACAAAAAAACATTCAGTACTTC CASSQTTGQKNIQYF TRBJ2-4 - - TRBV4-1
TGTACCAGCAGTTTAAACCCCGCATACGAGCAGTACTTC CTSSLNPAYEQYF TRBJ2-7 - - TRBV28
TGTGCCAGCAGTCGAACAGGGTCGAACACTGAAGCTTTCTTT CASSRTGSNTEAFF TRBJ1-1 - - TRBV27
TGCGCCAGCAGCGTGCCACTGGCGGGAGGCCAAGAGACCCAGTACTTC CASSVPLAGGQETQYF TRBJ2-5 - TRBD2 TRBV5-1
TGTGCCAGCAGTACCAGCGGGACTTCCTACAATGAGCAGTTCTTC CASSTSGTSYNEQFF TRBJ2-1 few TRBD2 TRBV6-1
TGTGCCAGCAGCTTGGACGGACTAGCGGGATTTCGGCGGGATAACACAGATACGCAGTATTTT CASSLDGLAGFRRDNTDTQYF TRBJ2-3 few TRBD2 TRBV5-4
TGCAGTGCTAGGGCAGAGGGGAGCTCCTACAATGAGCAGTTCTTC CSARAEGSSYNEQFF TRBJ2-1 - - TRBV20-1
TGCAGTGCCAGAGAGACGGATCACTCTAACTATGGCTACACCTTC CSARETDHSNYGYTF TRBJ1-2 - - TRBV20-1
TGTGCCAGCAGTGAAACCGCGGGAGGACTCTCCTACGAGCAGTACTTC CASSETAGGLSYEQYF TRBJ2-7 - TRBD2 TRBV6-1
TGTGCCAGCAGCCAAGATCCCGGACAGGGCACACAGTACTTC CASSQDPGQGTQYF TRBJ2-7 few TRBD1 TRBV3-1
TGTGCCAGCCCCACGGAAACAACACAGCCCCTCTTTGGCTACACCTTC CASPTETTQPLFGYTF TRBJ1-2 - - TRBV2
TGTGCCAGCAGTTTGGCCAGCTACAATGAGCAGTTCTTC CASSLASYNEQFF TRBJ2-1 - - TRBV27
TGTGCCACCAGTCCATCGCGGGTTAACACTGAAGCTTTCTTT CATSPSRVNTEAFF TRBJ1-1 - - TRBV15
TGTGCCAGCAGTATGAGACAAATCACCGGGGAGCTGTTTTTT CASSMRQITGELFF TRBJ2-2 - - TRBV2
TGTGCCAGCAGCTTTGGGGCGAGGGGCTACACCTTC CASSFGARGYTF TRBJ1-2 - - TRBV7-9
TGTGCCAGCAGTTTCGGGCATTTTAGTCTCACCGGGGAGCTGTTTTTT CASSFGHFSLTGELFF TRBJ2-2 - - TRBV28
TGTGCCAGCAGTTACGGGGGTAGCCAGCCCCAGCATTTT CASSYGGSQPQHF TRBJ1-5 - - TRBV27
TGTGCCAGCAGTTTATCGGGTGGCAGTCTTGCGAATGAAAAACTGTTTTTT CASSLSGGSLANEKLFF TRBJ1-4 - - TRBV27
TGTGCCAGCCGAGGTCCGATAGGACTAGGAGGCGAGCAGTACTTC CASRGPIGLGGEQYF TRBJ2-7 - TRBD2 TRBV6-6
TGTGCCAGCAGCCCGGGGGGCACAGATACGCAGTATTTT CASSPGGTDTQYF TRBJ2-3 - - TRBV11-2
TGTGCCAGCAGTCAAAGACAGGGGTCTACTGAAGCTTTCTTT CASSQRQGSTEAFF TRBJ1-1 - TRBD1 TRBV27
TGTGCCAGCAGCCAAGGTTTATCGCTAGGCGGGATAACAGATACGCAGTATTTT CASSQGLSLGGITDTQYF TRBJ2-3 - - TRBV3-1
TGTGCCAGCAGCCAAGACACGCTTGGGGCCAACGTCCTGACTTTC CASSQDTLGANVLTF TRBJ2-6 - - TRBV3-1
TGTGCCAGCAGTCTCCTTCGGGCGGGACCCACCTACGAGCAGTACTTC CASSLLRAGPTYEQYF TRBJ2-7 - - TRBV27
TGTGCCGGGATAGCGGGAGACTACAATGAGCAGTTCTTC CAGIAGDYNEQFF TRBJ2-1 - TRBD2 TRBV2
TGTGCCAGCAGTTTAGCGCCGGGTGGGGGCAATCAGCCCCAGCATTTT CASSLAPGGGNQPQHF TRBJ1-5 - - TRBV12-3/TRBV12-4
TGTGCCAGCAGCAAAGCGCTGGGGCAGGGAACCTATAATTCACCCCTCCACTTT CASSKALGQGTYNSPLHF TRBJ1-6 - - TRBV21-1
TGTGCCAGCAGTCCGGACAGGGGGCGCGGGTACGAGCAGTACTTC CASSPDRGRGYEQYF TRBJ2-7 - TRBD1 TRBV27
TGTGCCAGTCGACACCGGGACACCGGGGTTACTGAAGCTTTCTTT CASRHRDTGVTEAFF TRBJ1-1 - - TRBV19
TGTGCCAGCAGTTTATACAGGGGGGCCAAAAACATTCAGTACTTC CASSLYRGAKNIQYF TRBJ2-4 - TRBD1 TRBV28
TGTGCCAGCAGCCGGAGTCGGGGACCAGAGTACTTC CASSRSRGPEYF TRBJ2-5 - - TRBV7-2
TGTGCCAGCAGCGGGGGGACTAGCGGGGTATACAATGAGCAGTTCTTC CASSGGTSGVYNEQFF TRBJ2-1 - TRBD2 TRBV9
TGTGCCAGCAGCTTAAACTTGGGTGATCAGCCCCAGCATTTT CASSLNLGDQPQHF TRBJ1-5 - - TRBV7-9